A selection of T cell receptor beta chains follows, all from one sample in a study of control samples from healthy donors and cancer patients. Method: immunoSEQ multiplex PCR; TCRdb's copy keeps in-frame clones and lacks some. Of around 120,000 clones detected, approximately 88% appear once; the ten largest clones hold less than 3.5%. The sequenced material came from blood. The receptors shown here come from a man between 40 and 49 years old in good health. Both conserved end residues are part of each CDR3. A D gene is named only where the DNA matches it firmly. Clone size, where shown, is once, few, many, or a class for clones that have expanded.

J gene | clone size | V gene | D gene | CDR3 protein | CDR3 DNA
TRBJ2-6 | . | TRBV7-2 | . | CASSPISGANVLTF | TGTGCCAGCAGCCCGATATCTGGGGCCAACGTCCTGACTTTC
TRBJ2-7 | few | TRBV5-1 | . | CASSLEADTYEQYF | TGCGCCAGCAGCTTGGAGGCGGATACCTACGAGCAGTACTTC
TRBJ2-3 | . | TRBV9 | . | CASSAFTSTDTQYF | TGTGCCAGCAGCGCCTTTACTAGCACAGATACGCAGTATTTT
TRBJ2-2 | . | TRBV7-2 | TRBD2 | CASSLLRGDTGELFF | TGTGCCAGCAGCTTATTGCGGGGGGATACCGGGGAGCTGTTTTTT
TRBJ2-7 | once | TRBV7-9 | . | CASSGVHYEQYF | TGTGCCAGCAGCGGGGTCCACTACGAGCAGTACTTC
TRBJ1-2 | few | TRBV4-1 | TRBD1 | CASSKPGQEKNYGYTF | TGCGCCAGCAGCAAACCGGGACAGGAGAAAAACTATGGCTACACCTTC
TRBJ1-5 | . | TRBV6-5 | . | CASTREGNSNQPQHF | TGTGCCAGCACTAGGGAGGGCAATAGCAATCAGCCCCAGCATTTT
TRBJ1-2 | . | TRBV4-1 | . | CASSPSDQDLWLHVYF | TGCGCCAGCAGCCCAAGTGATCAGGACCTATGGCTACACGTATACTTC
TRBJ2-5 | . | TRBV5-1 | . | CASTSRIGGQETQYF | TGCGCCAGCACCTCGAGAATAGGGGGCCAAGAGACCCAGTACTTC
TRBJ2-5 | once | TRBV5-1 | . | CASSPSGEETQYF | TGCGCCAGCAGCCCGTCCGGGGAAGAGACCCAGTACTTC
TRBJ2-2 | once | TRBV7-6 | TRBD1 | CASSPDRVDFPGELFF | TGTGCCAGCAGCCCGGACAGGGTCGACTTCCCTGGGGAGCTGTTTTTT
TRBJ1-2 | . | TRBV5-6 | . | CASSLEGWNYGYTF | TGTGCCAGCAGCTTAGAGGGGTGGAACTATGGCTACACCTTC
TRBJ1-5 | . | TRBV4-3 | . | CASSQDKSANQPQHF | TGCGCCAGCAGCCAAGATAAAAGCGCCAATCAGCCCCAGCATTTT
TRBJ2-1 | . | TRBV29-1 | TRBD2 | CSGEGWGGSYNEQFF | TGCAGCGGGGAGGGATGGGGAGGCTCCTACAATGAGCAGTTCTTC
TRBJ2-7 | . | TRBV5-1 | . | CASSFDFNEQYF | TGCGCCAGCAGCTTTGACTTTAACGAGCAGTACTTC
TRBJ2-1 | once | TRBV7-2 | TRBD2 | CASSLVGGDSYNEQFF | TGTGCCAGCAGCTTAGTGGGGGGGGACTCCTACAATGAGCAGTTCTTC
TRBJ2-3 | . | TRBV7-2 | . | CASSPGRRGGDTQYF | TGTGCCAGCAGCCCCGGCCGTAGAGGAGGAGATACGCAGTATTTT
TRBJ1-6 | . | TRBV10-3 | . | CAISESGGRNSPLHF | TGTGCCATCAGTGAGTCCGGGGGGCGGAATTCACCCCTCCACTTT
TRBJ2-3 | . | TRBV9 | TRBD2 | CASSAGLETDTQYF | TGTGCCAGCAGCGCCGGACTAGAAACAGATACGCAGTATTTT
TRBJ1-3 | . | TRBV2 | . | CATTQGISGNTIYF | TGTGCCACCACACAGGGAATATCCGGAAACACCATATATTTT
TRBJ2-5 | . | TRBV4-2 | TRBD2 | CASSQDLRGGGAQETQYF | TGTGCCAGCAGCCAAGATCTCCGGGGCGGGGGGGCACAAGAGACCCAGTACTTC
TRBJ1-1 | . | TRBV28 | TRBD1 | CASSISRGQAFF | TGTGCCAGCAGCATAAGCAGGGGGCAGGCTTTCTTT
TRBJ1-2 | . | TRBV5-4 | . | CASSLAGGGSRGYTF | TGTGCCAGCAGCTTGGCAGGTGGGGGTTCGAGAGGCTACACCTTC
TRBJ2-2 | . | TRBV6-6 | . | CATMGVEELFF | TGTGCCACCATGGGAGTGGAGGAGCTGTTTTTT
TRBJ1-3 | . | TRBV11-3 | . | CASSLEGSGNTIYF | TGTGCCAGCAGCTTAGAAGGCTCTGGAAACACCATATATTTT
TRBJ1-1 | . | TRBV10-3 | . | CAISEETNTEAFF | TGTGCCATCAGTGAGGAGACGAACACTGAAGCTTTCTTT
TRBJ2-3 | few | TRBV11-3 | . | CASSLGPSQSTDTQYF | TGTGCCAGCAGCTTAGGTCCTAGCCAAAGCACAGATACGCAGTATTTT
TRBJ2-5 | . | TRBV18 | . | CASSPPGTRGTQYF | TGTGCCAGCTCACCACCGGGAACAAGGGGGACCCAGTACTTC
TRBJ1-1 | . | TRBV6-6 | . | CASTKRGTEAFF | TGTGCCAGCACCAAGCGAGGGACTGAAGCTTTCTTT
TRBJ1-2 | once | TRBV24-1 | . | CATSDPRGLAGYTF | TGTGCCACCAGTGATCCCAGGGGACTGGCTGGCTACACCTTC
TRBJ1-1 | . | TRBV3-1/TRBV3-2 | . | CASSHFGGRDTEAFF | TGTGCCAGCAGTCATTTCGGGGGGCGCGACACTGAAGCTTTCTTT
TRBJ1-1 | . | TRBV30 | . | CAWSHGANMNTEAFF | TGTGCCTGGAGTCATGGGGCGAACATGAACACTGAAGCTTTCTTT
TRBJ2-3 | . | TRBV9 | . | CASRGGGLDTQYF | TGTGCCAGCAGGGGAGGGGGGCTAGATACGCAGTATTTT
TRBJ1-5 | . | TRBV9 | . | CASSVGDTGYQPQHF | TGTGCCAGCAGCGTAGGGGACACGGGCTATCAGCCCCAGCATTTT
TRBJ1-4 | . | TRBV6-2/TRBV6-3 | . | CASSQEEKLFF | TGTGCCAGCAGTCAGGAAGAAAAACTGTTTTTT
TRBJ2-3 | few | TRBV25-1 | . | CASSVGSSTDTQYF | TGTGCCAGCAGTGTTGGCAGCAGCACAGATACGCAGTATTTT
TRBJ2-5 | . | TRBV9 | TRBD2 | CASSGGVAGNQETQYF | TGTGCCAGCAGCGGTGGTGTAGCGGGGAACCAAGAGACCCAGTACTTC
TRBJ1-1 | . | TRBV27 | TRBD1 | CASSRPGQGPGTEAFF | TGTGCCAGCAGCAGACCGGGACAGGGGCCTGGGACTGAAGCTTTCTTT
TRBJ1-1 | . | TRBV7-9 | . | CASSLEVQTTEAFF | TGTGCCAGCAGCTTAGAAGTGCAAACCACTGAAGCTTTCTTT
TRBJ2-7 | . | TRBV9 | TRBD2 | CASSSGGGRLHEQYF | TGTGCCAGCAGCTCCGGGGGGGGCCGATTACACGAGCAGTACTTC
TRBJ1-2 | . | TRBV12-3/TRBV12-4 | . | CATRGYTF | TGTGCCACAAGGGGCTACACCTTC